The clone carrying this T cell receptor (beta chain) was picked up one time. V lost 0 bases and J lost 2, with 11 bases in between. The V gene's germline CDR1 is SGHRS and CDR2 YFSETQ. The CDR3 runs 15 residues. The data originate from a study of blood T cell repertoires in COVID-19. Study-wide background: T cells, B-cell-depleted T cells, or PBMCs supplied cDNA or gDNA.

As originally analysed: Estimation of nucleated cell counts was performed using reference gene primer amplification. Produced via immunoSEQ multiplex PCR; TCRdb's table is partial and in-frame only. The V and J calls and the clone size are those of that table, but D and trimming were determined from the DNA. The table shows under 250,000 clones, with about 82% occurring only once. Seattle's cohort entered during active infection and was followed longitudinally. Sequencing was done on a sample of peripheral blood. The chain uses TRBV5-1 and TRBJ1-1, with D perhaps matching TRBD1 (6 bases). This TCR came from a woman at least 80 years old with COVID-19, enrolled during active disease. The CDR3 DNA sequence: TGCGCCAGCAGCTTGGGCGGGGGGCGAAACACTGAAGCTTTCTTT. Translated: CASSLGGGRNTEAFF.